The next 27 T cell receptor beta chains were all read from a single sample in a study of beta chain features in type 1 diabetes listed by TCRdb under 2018. The library was produced with the immunoSEQ multiplex PCR assay. The entire amount of isolated RNA was reverse transcribed using the High Capacity cDNA Reverse Transcription Kit, so the sequenced TCRB transcripts were expressed ones. The clones in this table, taken by TCRdb from immuneACCESS, are in-frame only. Not every clone is retained; where verified, under half of the shortfall comes from an unresolved V gene, and the cause of the rest is unknown. Counted in this sample were 150,000 or so clones; about 8.7% of them appeared once. The ten largest clonotypes hold approximately 0.68% of the sample. Sequences were obtained from central memory CD4+ T cells from blood. All receptors derive from a man between 18 and 35 years old in good health.

Only a few counts were recorded for this clone. This chain uses TRBV30 with TRBJ1-5; D is possibly TRBD1 (6 bases). The CDR3 has 16 residues. Trimming cost V 2 bases and J 1 base, with 15 bases left between them. Germline assignment: CDR1 GTSNPN and CDR2 SVGIG (reference sequence). CDR3 sequence (DNA): TGTGCCTGGAGTCATCAGGGGCAGGGAAGCAATCAGCCCCAGCATTTT. This encodes CAWSHQGQGSNQPQHF.

This clone has more than one count but fewer than ten. The chain joins TRBV5-1 to TRBJ2-5, with a tentative D call TRBD2 (5 bases). Germline lookup yields CDR1 SGHRS and CDR2 YFSETQ. This CDR3 has 13 amino acids. Between the trimmed V and J ends, which lost 2 bases and 2 bases, there was a span of 7 bases. The CDR3 bases are TGCGCCAGCAGCTTCGGAGGACAAGAGACCCAGTACTTC. Translating gives CASSFGGQETQYF.

The chain employs TRBV6-1 and TRBJ2-3, with 7 bases identical to TRBD1. V shed 6 bases and J 2 bases; nucleotides not matched to a gene: 8. CDR3 length: 15 amino acids. Germline values: CDR1 MNHNS, CDR2 SASEGT. The CDR3 region has the DNA TGTGCCAGCAGATTGCGGACAGGCCCCACAGATACGCAGTATTTT. Translated: CASRLRTGPTDTQYF.

This clone has a count of ten or more. This chain uses TRBV7-9 with TRBJ2-7; TRBD2 aligns across 9 bases. The J segment lost 3 bases and the V segment lost 10 bases, leaving 16 bases of the junction unmatched. This CDR3 contains 16 residues. Germline V gene lookup returns CDR1 SEHNR and CDR2 FQNEAQ (reference sequence). This CDR3 is CATAGVAGESSYEQYF. Written as DNA, the CDR3 is TGTGCCACCGCCGGGGTAGCGGGGGAGTCGAGCTACGAGCAGTACTTC.

The chain recombines TRBV9 with TRBJ2-6; 9 bases match TRBD1. The V gene end was trimmed by 7 bases and the J gene end by 2 bases; junction bases not matched to a gene: 10. This CDR3 region has 17 residues. Germline CDR1 reads SGDLS; CDR2 reads YYNGEE. In DNA form, the CDR3 reads TGTGCCAGCGGCGGGACAGGGAAATATACTGGGGCCAACGTCCTGACTTTC. Translation gives CASGGTGKYTGANVLTF.

There are a few counts of this clone. The V gene is TRBV7-2, the J gene TRBJ1-4; D remains ambiguous. Germline CDR1 and CDR2: SGHTA and FQGNSA. There are 14 residues in the CDR3. With 3 bases removed from V and 2 bases from J, the gap between germline ends came to 7 bases. The CDR3 here is CASSFESTNEKLFF. CDR3 nucleotide sequence: TGTGCCAGCAGCTTTGAGTCTACTAATGAAAAACTGTTTTTT.

This clone was picked up a small number of times. This chain connects TRBV19 to TRBJ2-7, with 11 bases lining up with TRBD1. The CDR3 runs 15 residues. Germline values: CDR1 LNHDA, CDR2 SQIVND (reference sequence). The V gene end was trimmed by 4 bases and the J gene end by 3 bases; junction bases not matched to a gene: 5. CDR3 DNA: TGTGCCAGTAGTACCAAGGGGACAGGGGGCTACGAGCAGTACTTC. It translates to CASSTKGTGGYEQYF.

V and J are TRBV4-1 and TRBJ2-3, with 7 bases identical to TRBD2. The CDR3 extends over 18 amino acids. Trimming took 4 bases from V and 4 from J; bases not matched to a gene: 17. In germline, CDR1 is MGHRA, CDR2 YSYEKL. The DNA for the CDR3 is TGCGCCAGCAGCCGACGAGCGGGATCAACCTCCGTGCCAGATACGCAGTATTTT. Its protein is CASSRRAGSTSVPDTQYF.

The genes are TRBV7-9 and TRBJ2-7, with D possibly matching TRBD2 (5 bases). The CDR3 length is 14 residues. V was trimmed by 3 bases and J by 5 bases, leaving 14 bases between them. CDR1 and CDR2 (germline): SEHNR, FQNEAQ (reference sequence). CDR3 bases: TGTGCCAGCAGCTTCTCAGGAATCGGGGACGAGCAGTACTTC. Translation gives CASSFSGIGDEQYF.

The chain has TRBV11-2 and TRBJ2-2, with a weak D call TRBD2 (6 bases). With 7 bases removed from V and 5 bases from J, the gap between germline ends came to 11 bases. This CDR3 is 13 amino acids long. Germline CDR1 is SGHAT and CDR2 is FQNNGV. The CDR3 sequence: CASKEGWTGELFF. The CDR3 DNA sequence: TGTGCCAGCAAGGAGGGTTGGACCGGGGAGCTGTTTTTT. Based on the CDR3 plus reference TRBV11-2 and TRBJ2-2, the full variable domain is EAGVAQSPRYKIIEKRQSVAFWCNPISGHATLYWYQQILGQGPKLLIQFQNNGVVDDSQLPKDRFSAERLKGVDSTLKIQPAKLEDSAVYLCASKEGWTGELFFGEGSRLTVL.

This clone was recorded a few times. The rearrangement uses TRBV7-9 and TRBJ1-4, with D tentatively TRBD1 (5 bases). Trimming left V 4 bases short and J 8 bases short, with 17 bases between. In germline, CDR1 is SEHNR, CDR2 FQNEAQ (reference sequence). This CDR3 is built from 15 residues. CDR3 residues: CASSYPDRITEKLFF. CDR3 nucleotides: TGTGCCAGCAGCTACCCTGACAGAATAACCGAAAAACTGTTTTTT.

The chain is built from TRBV7-3 and TRBJ2-7, with TRBD2 identical over 9 bases. Per the germline V gene, CDR1 is SGHTA and CDR2 is FQGTGA. Trimming removed 5 bases from V and 3 bases from J; junction bases left unmatched: 23. CDR3 length: 20 residues. CDR3 loop: CASSLQGTANPIAGVYEQYF. DNA for the CDR3: TGTGCCAGCAGCCTACAGGGAACCGCCAACCCCATAGCGGGGGTCTACGAGCAGTACTTC.

To note about this clone: This specimen includes other DNA sequences encoding the same CDR3. J is TRBJ2-5 and V is TRBV27, with D tentatively TRBD2 (5 bases). CDR1 and CDR2 from the germline V gene are MNHEY and SMNVEV (reference sequence). Trimming left V 5 bases short and J 5 bases short, with 15 bases between. This CDR3 spans 14 amino acids. The CDR3 region is CASSALLEVETQYF. CDR3 bases: TGTGCCAGCAGTGCCTTACTAGAGGTGGAGACCCAGTACTTC.

The chain employs TRBV7-9 and TRBJ1-4, with 12 bases fitting TRBD1. This CDR3 region has 15 residues. Unmatched junction bases numbered 6, after V lost 5 bases and J lost 8 bases. Germline V gives CDR1 SEHNR, CDR2 FQNEAQ (reference sequence). The CDR3 nucleotides are TGTGCCAGCAGCCCGCCGGGACAGGGGGCAGAAAAACTGTTTTTT. The encoded protein is CASSPPGQGAEKLFF.

This clone was recorded many times. This rearrangement joins TRBV28 to TRBJ2-7; D is possibly TRBD2 (5 bases). V lost 5 bases, J lost 4 bases, and 9 bases lay in between. This CDR3 comprises 12 residues. The germline V gene encodes CDR1 MDHEN and CDR2 SYDVKM. CDR3 coding DNA: TGTGCCAGCAGTCTCGGGAATTACGAGCAGTACTTC. Translated: CASSLGNYEQYF. Full variable domain (outside the CDR3, taken from reference TRBV28 and TRBJ2-7): DVKVTQSSRYLVKRTGEKVFLECVQDMDHENMFWYRQDPGLGLRLIYFSYDVKMKEKGDIPEGYSVSREKKERFSLILESASTNQTSMYLCASSLGNYEQYFGPGTRLTVT.

This clone appeared once. The chain links TRBV7-9 to TRBJ2-3; 10 positions agree with TRBD1. Germline CDR1 is SEHNR and CDR2 is FQNEAQ (reference sequence). This CDR3 contains 17 residues. The V segment lost 5 bases and the J segment 4 bases; nucleotides outside the gene matches: 12. CDR3: CASSIDTGQGFADTQYF. DNA for the CDR3: TGTGCCAGCAGCATCGACACGGGACAGGGGTTTGCAGATACGCAGTATTTT.

The chain has TRBV5-1 and TRBJ1-6, with TRBD1 matching over 8 bases. The junction had 10 bases not matched to a gene; V was cut back by 2 bases and J by 9 bases. The CDR3 loop spans 16 amino acids. Germline V gives CDR1 SGHRS, CDR2 YFSETQ. Here the CDR3 reads CASSFNPGGIGSPLHF. In DNA, the CDR3 is TGCGCCAGCAGCTTTAACCCAGGGGGCATAGGTTCACCCCTCCACTTT.

This clone was recorded a few times. The chain uses TRBV6-6 and TRBJ2-1; D is perhaps TRBD2 (5 bases). CDR1 and CDR2 (germline): MNHNY, SVGAGI (reference sequence). CDR3 length equals 14 residues. With 2 bases removed from V and 6 bases from J, the gap between germline ends came to 11 bases. The CDR3: CASSYKAATNEQFF. CDR3 nucleotides: TGTGCCAGCAGTTACAAAGCGGCGACCAATGAGCAGTTCTTC.

This clone was detected only a few times. The same CDR3 is also encoded by other DNA sequences in this sample. This chain connects TRBV6-5 to TRBJ1-5; D is unclear. The ends were cut back, 6 bases at V and 3 bases at J, with 6 bases in the middle. Germline V gene lookup returns CDR1 MNHEY and CDR2 SVGAGI. The length of the CDR3 is 12 residues. The chain's CDR3 is CASRTPNQPQHF. CDR3 sequence (DNA): TGTGCCAGCAGGACACCCAATCAGCCCCAGCATTTT.

This clone was detected a few times. The gene calls are TRBV11-2 and TRBJ2-5; D not resolved. Trimming took off 4 bases at V and 2 bases at J, with 11 bases between the two ends. The germline gives CDR1 SGHAT, CDR2 FQNNGV. The CDR3 runs to 14 residues. This CDR3 reads CASSSPGSQETQYF. The CDR3 DNA reads TGTGCCAGCAGCTCGCCCGGGTCGCAAGAGACCCAGTACTTC.

In its sample, this clone was seen a few times. V and J are TRBV29-1 and TRBJ2-7; D perhaps matches TRBD1 (6 bases). Trimming cost V 4 bases and J 2 bases, with 18 bases left between them. CDR1 is SQVTM, CDR2 ANQGSEA, per germline. CDR3 length: 15 amino acids. DNA for the CDR3: TGCAGCGTTGGGGAAGGTTCGACAGGTCCCTACGAGCAGTACTTC. As protein: CSVGEGSTGPYEQYF.

This chain uses TRBV7-8 with TRBJ2-5, with D perhaps TRBD2 (5 bases). Per germline, CDR1 SGHVS and CDR2 FQNEAQ. This CDR3 contains 14 residues. With 5 bases removed from V and 5 bases from J, the gap between germline ends came to 15 bases. The CDR3 spells CASSPTGKGETQYF. The DNA of the CDR3 is TGTGCCAGCAGCCCCACGGGGAAGGGCGAGACCCAGTACTTC.

This clone was found a few times. The chain has TRBV6-8 and TRBJ2-3; 7 bases match TRBD1. The germline CDR1 and CDR2 sequences are MNHGY and SAAAGT. V trimming: 4 bases; J trimming: 4 bases; junction bases outside the gene matches: 5. CDR3 length equals 14 residues. CDR3 nucleotide sequence: TGTGCCAGCAGTTTCAGACAGGGCCCAGATACGCAGTATTTT. It yields the protein CASSFRQGPDTQYF.

This clone was counted between two and nine times. V and J are TRBV9 and TRBJ1-3; 8 bases match TRBD1. The CDR3 has 16 amino acids. Germline trimming cut 3 bases from V and 4 bases from J; bases unmatched to any gene: 9. CDR1 is SGDLS and CDR2 is YYNGEE in the germline V gene. The CDR3: CASSERDRPSGNTIYF. CDR3 DNA sequence: TGTGCCAGCAGCGAGCGGGACAGGCCATCCGGAAACACCATATATTTT. The variable domain in full, completed from reference TRBV9 and TRBJ1-3, reads DSGVTQTPKHLITATGQRVTLRCSPRSGDLSVYWYQQSLDQGLQFLIQYYNGEERAKGNILERFSAQQFPDLHSELNLSSLELGDSALYFCASSERDRPSGNTIYFGEGSWLTVV.

CDR3 sequence: CASSYDSNYGYTF. The CDR3 region has the DNA TGCGCCAGCAGCTATGACAGCAACTATGGCTACACCTTC. The chain employs TRBV4-3 and TRBJ1-2; a possible D gene is TRBD1 (5 bases). V was trimmed by 5 bases and J by 2 bases, leaving 9 bases between them. Germline V gives CDR1 LGHNA, CDR2 YSLEER. CDR3 length equals 13 residues.

Only a few counts were recorded for this clone. The chain is built from TRBV27 and TRBJ1-2; possible D gene TRBD1, 6 bases. The V gene's germline CDR1 is MNHEY and CDR2 SMNVEV (reference sequence). The CDR3 runs 16 residues. With 3 bases removed from V and 5 bases from J, the gap between germline ends came to 19 bases. For the CDR3, the DNA is TGTGCCAGCAGTTTCTACCGACGAAGCAGGGGATATGGCTACACCTTC. Translating gives CASSFYRRSRGYGYTF.

This clone was detected only a few times. The J gene is TRBJ2-7, the V gene TRBV7-9; a possible D gene is TRBD1 (6 bases). V lost 1 base to trimming and J lost 2 bases, with 9 bases between them. The CDR3 totals 14 residues. Germline CDR1 is SEHNR and CDR2 is FQNEAQ (reference sequence). CDR3 residues: CASSLGTVTYEQYF. Written as DNA, the CDR3 is TGTGCCAGCAGCTTAGGGACAGTTACCTACGAGCAGTACTTC.